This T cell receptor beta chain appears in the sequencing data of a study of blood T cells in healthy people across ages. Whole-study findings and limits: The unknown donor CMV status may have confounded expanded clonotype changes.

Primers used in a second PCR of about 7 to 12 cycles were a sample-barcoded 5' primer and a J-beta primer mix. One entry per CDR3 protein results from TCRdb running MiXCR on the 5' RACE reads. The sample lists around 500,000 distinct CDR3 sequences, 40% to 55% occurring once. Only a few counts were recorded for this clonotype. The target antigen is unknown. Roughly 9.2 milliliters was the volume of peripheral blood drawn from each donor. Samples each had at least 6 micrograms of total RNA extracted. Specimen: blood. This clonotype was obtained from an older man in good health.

Here the CDR3 DNA reads TGTGCCACCAGTGATTTGCCCGGGCAGTCGGGTCTCGTTACGTCTACGGGCACAGATACGCAGTATTTT. Its protein product is CATSDLPGQSGLVTSTGTDTQYF. The chain combines TRBV24-1 with TRBJ2-3; D unresolved. CDR3 length: 23 residues. Germline V gene lookup returns CDR1 KGHDR and CDR2 SFDVKD. Trimming removed 0 bases from V and 1 base from J, with 31 bases in between.